This T cell receptor (beta chain) was captured by sequencing in a study of control samples from healthy donors and cancer patients. CDR3 size: 14 residues. The ends were cut back, 5 bases at V and 2 bases at J, with 12 bases in the middle. CDR1 is SSHAT and CDR2 is FNYEAQ in the germline V gene (reference sequence). Method: immunoSEQ multiplex PCR; TCRdb's copy keeps in-frame clones and lacks some. The table lists 80,000 to 85,000 clones, around nine tenths of them singletons, with around 6% in the top ten. Sequenced material: blood. The TCR comes from a woman aged 50 to 60 in good health. The V call is TRBV7-7, the J call TRBJ2-5; perhaps TRBD1 as D (6 bases). CDR3 nucleotides: TGTGCCAGCAGCGCATACAGGGCTCAAGAGACCCAGTACTTC. Its protein product is CASSAYRAQETQYF.